These 30 T cell receptor beta chains were sequenced from one sample in a study of T-cell reconstitution after alpha-beta-depleted transplantation in children. Preparation of the TCRbeta library involved a method that used unique molecular identifiers. TCRdb re-analysed the PCR reads in MiXCR, keeping a single row per CDR3 protein. The sample shows a few hundred thousand distinct CDR3 sequences, around 10% of them seen only once. The sample here was PBMCs, taken before TCRalphabeta/CD19-depleted stem cell transplant. The source of these receptors is a boy less than two years old with acute myeloid leukemia, due to receive a stem cell transplant.

This clonotype was observed at least ten times. The genes are TRBV11-3 and TRBJ2-3, with a possible D match to TRBD2 (5 bases). The length of the CDR3 is 15 residues. Germline values: CDR1 SGHNT, CDR2 YENEEA. Trimming took 2 bases from V and 2 from J, leaving 11 bases between them. The CDR3 reads CASSLSLTITDTQYF. DNA for the CDR3: TGTGCCAGCAGCTTATCTTTGACTATCACAGATACGCAGTATTTT.

This clonotype was observed at least ten times. The CDR3 region has the DNA TGCAGTGCTAGAGTACTAGCGGGAGGCGGGTGGCAGTTCTTC. Translation gives CSARVLAGGGWQFF. The rearrangement uses TRBV20-1 and TRBJ2-1; 12 bases are a match to TRBD2. V lost 1 base, J lost 12 bases, and 7 bases stayed unmatched. CDR1 is DFQATT and CDR2 is SNEGSKA in the germline V gene (reference sequence). The CDR3 is 14 amino acids.

In this sample, this clonotype turned up many times. As DNA, the CDR3 is TGCAGCGTTACTAGCGGGAGGGAGACCCAGTACTTC. It is translated as CSVTSGRETQYF. V is TRBV29-1 and J is TRBJ2-5; TRBD2 aligns across 12 bases. With 5 bases clipped from V and 5 bases from J, the junction kept 0 bases outside the gene matches. The CDR3 runs to 12 residues. Germline V gene data show CDR1 as SQVTM and CDR2 as ANQGSEA.

Only a few counts were recorded for this clonotype. The rearrangement links TRBV18 to TRBJ2-4; D remains ambiguous. The germline V gene encodes CDR1 KGHSH and CDR2 LQKENI. Trimming removed 6 bases at V and 11 bases at J, with 14 bases between. The CDR3 is made up of 12 amino acids. In nucleotides, the CDR3 is TGTGCCAGCTCCCCAGATACGCCGCTTCAGTACTTC. Translation gives CASSPDTPLQYF.

This clonotype has a count of ten or more. This sequence joins TRBV5-1 and TRBJ2-3; TRBD1 might be the D (6 bases). The CDR3 is 16 amino acids. Trimming took off 2 bases at V and 0 bases at J, with 13 bases between the two ends. CDR1 and CDR2 from the germline V gene are SGHRS and YFSETQ. The CDR3: CASSLLTGRSTDTQYF. Here the CDR3 DNA reads TGCGCCAGCAGCTTACTGACAGGCCGAAGCACAGATACGCAGTATTTT.

There are many counts of this clonotype. The CDR3 nucleotides are TGTGCCAGCAGCTTAGGTGGGACAGTCATGAACACTGAAGCTTTCTTT. Encoded protein: CASSLGGTVMNTEAFF. The rearrangement joins TRBV7-2 to TRBJ1-1; 7 bases align to TRBD1. The trim removed 1 base at V and 0 bases at J, leaving 5 bases unmatched. The CDR3 has 16 residues. Looked up from germline, CDR1 is SGHTA and CDR2 is FQGNSA.

This clonotype was observed many times. The chain carries TRBV4-1 and TRBJ2-1, with D perhaps matching TRBD1 or TRBD2 (5 bases each). V lost 0 bases, J lost 8 bases, and 14 bases lay in between. CDR1 and CDR2 from the germline V gene are MGHRA and YSYEKL. The CDR3 is made up of 15 amino acids. The CDR3 DNA is TGCGCCAGCAGCCAAGACGGGACCATCTTCGATGAGCAGTTCTTC. As protein: CASSQDGTIFDEQFF.

The chain carries TRBV6-1 and TRBJ2-5; D is perhaps TRBD2 (7 bases). Germline CDR1 and CDR2: MNHNS and SASEGT. The V and J ends lost 5 bases and 1 base respectively, with 23 bases between them. The CDR3 loop spans 18 amino acids. CDR3 DNA: TGTGCCAGCAGTACGACTAGCCGGGGGTTAGGGGGCCAAGAGACCCAGTACTTC. This translates into CASSTTSRGLGGQETQYF.

Ten or more counts support this clonotype. The chain is built from TRBV12-3 or TRBV12-4 and TRBJ2-6, with a possible D match to TRBD1 (6 bases). The V end was cut by 6 bases, the J end by 2 bases, with 11 bases between. CDR3 length equals 15 residues. The CDR3 DNA reads as TGTGCCAGCAGGTTGACAGGAGCTGGGGCCAACGTCCTGACTTTC. This translates into CASRLTGAGANVLTF.

A few counts support this clonotype. V gene TRBV7-2 combines with J gene TRBJ1-4; TRBD1 is a possible D gene (5 bases). The germline V gene has CDR1 SGHTA and CDR2 FQGNSA. With 5 bases removed from V and 3 bases from J, the gap between germline ends came to 13 bases. The CDR3 extends over 15 amino acids. The CDR3 DNA reads TGTGCCAGCAGCGCCCCAGGGCAGGCTAATGAAAAACTGTTTTTT. Protein sequence: CASSAPGQANEKLFF.

Only a few counts were recorded for this clonotype. The chain links TRBV4-3 to TRBJ2-5; D could derive from TRBD1 or TRBD2 (6 bases each). In germline, CDR1 is LGHNA, CDR2 YSLEER. The V end lost 1 base, the J end lost 7 bases, and 13 bases lay between the germline ends. The CDR3 extends over 14 amino acids. CDR3 coding DNA: TGCGCCAGCAGCCAAGTCGAGGGGGGTGGGACCCAGTACTTC. Amino acid sequence: CASSQVEGGGTQYF.

This clonotype was picked up many times. The chain links TRBV20-1 to TRBJ2-1; D is unresolved. Looked up from germline, CDR1 is DFQATT and CDR2 is SNEGSKA (reference sequence). This CDR3 contains 11 residues. V was clipped by 0 bases and J by 8 bases, with 5 bases between them. CDR3 in amino acids: CSARDQDEQFF. The CDR3 DNA follows: TGCAGTGCTAGAGATCAGGATGAGCAGTTCTTC.

This clonotype appeared many times. V is TRBV7-2 and J is TRBJ2-1; 8 bases match TRBD1. The germline CDR1 and CDR2 sequences are SGHTA and FQGNSA. The CDR3 totals 14 residues. The V segment lost 8 bases and the J segment 0 bases; nucleotides outside the gene matches: 3. The CDR3 nucleotides are TGTGCCAGCGGTACAGGGGGCTCCTACAATGAGCAGTTCTTC. The encoded protein is CASGTGGSYNEQFF.

This clonotype came up many times. CDR3 loop: CSATGETQYF. The CDR3 DNA is TGCAGTGCTACAGGGGAGACCCAGTACTTC. V is TRBV20-1 and J is TRBJ2-5; D might be TRBD1 (5 bases). Germline lookup yields CDR1 DFQATT and CDR2 SNEGSKA (reference sequence). Trimming stripped 4 bases from V and 5 bases from J, with 5 bases between. The CDR3 loop spans 10 amino acids.

With regard to this clonotype: A much larger clone is a single base away; this may be a read error. The chain employs TRBV29-1 and TRBJ2-1, with 7 bases matching TRBD1. In germline, CDR1 is SQVTM, CDR2 ANQGSEA. V shed 5 bases, J shed 7 bases, and the junction held 17 bases outside the gene matches. The CDR3 contains 16 residues. The CDR3 protein is CSVNTKPGQPLNEQFF. The CDR3 DNA reads TGCAGCGTTAATACAAAACCGGGACAGCCGTTAAATGAGCAGTTCTTC.

This clonotype was picked up many times. CDR3 protein: CASSLRSPYEQYF. The CDR3 coding sequence is TGTGCCAGCAGTTTACGTAGTCCCTACGAGCAGTACTTC. The chain links TRBV27 to TRBJ2-7; D remains unclear. The CDR3 extends over 13 amino acids. Trimming removed 2 bases at V and 2 bases at J, with 7 bases between. Germline CDR1 MNHEY, CDR2 SMNVEV (reference sequence).

This clonotype has a count of ten or more. The chain is built from TRBV7-9 and TRBJ2-7, with 9 bases aligning to TRBD2. Germline-derived CDR1 and CDR2 are SEHNR and FQNEAQ (reference sequence). The CDR3 extends over 15 amino acids. J lost 7 bases, V lost 5 bases, and 12 bases had no gene match. The CDR3 region has the DNA TGTGCCAGCAGCCCCTCGGTAGCGGGAGTGTTTGAGCAGTACTTC. This sequence encodes CASSPSVAGVFEQYF.

The chain has TRBV7-2 and TRBJ1-6; 7 bases are shared with TRBD1. J was trimmed by 4 bases and V by 0 bases; bases with no gene match: 6. This CDR3 has 17 amino acids. Per germline, CDR1 SGHTA and CDR2 FQGNSA. The CDR3 nucleotides are TGTGCCAGCAGCTTAGCCAGGGGACAGCCTTATAATTCACCCCTCCACTTT. Protein: CASSLARGQPYNSPLHF.

To note about this clonotype: Since a much larger clone is just one base distant, this may be a read error. This chain joins TRBV4-3 and TRBJ2-3; the match to TRBD2 covers 11 bases. This CDR3 region has 15 residues. Germline V gene lookup returns CDR1 LGHNA and CDR2 YSLEER. The CDR3 is CAGSRRTSGTDTQYF. The CDR3 DNA is TGCGCCGGCAGCCGGAGGACTAGCGGGACAGATACGCAGTATTTT.

The chain couples TRBV7-9 to TRBJ1-4; a weak D match, TRBD1 (5 bases). Looked up from germline, CDR1 is SEHNR and CDR2 is FQNEAQ (reference sequence). The CDR3 is 14 residues long. V lost 3 bases, J lost 8 bases, and 13 bases lay in between. CDR3 sequence: CASSFRGGKEKLFF. The CDR3, as DNA: TGTGCCAGCAGCTTTCGTGGGGGGAAAGAAAAACTGTTTTTT.

This clonotype came up many times. The chain employs TRBV7-8 and TRBJ2-3, with D possibly TRBD2 on 7 matching bases. The CDR3 sequence is 15 residues long. The V and J ends lost 5 bases and 4 bases respectively, with 16 bases between them. Germline V gives CDR1 SGHVS, CDR2 FQNEAQ. CDR3 in DNA: TGTGCCAGCAGCGCCGCTCAAGGGGGGGCAGATACGCAGTATTTT. Translation: CASSAAQGGADTQYF.

This chain links TRBV25-1 with TRBJ2-1, with 10 bases that match TRBD1. The CDR3 contains 14 residues. The germline V gene has CDR1 MGHDK and CDR2 SYGVNS. The junction had 6 bases not matched to a gene; V was cut back by 10 bases and J by 3 bases. The CDR3: CATADRGVYNEQFF. The CDR3 nucleotides are TGTGCCACCGCGGACAGGGGGGTCTACAATGAGCAGTTCTTC. Based on the CDR3 plus reference TRBV25-1 and TRBJ2-1, the full variable domain is EADIYQTPRYLVIGTGKKITLECSQTMGHDKMYWYQQDPGMELHLIHYSYGVNSTEKGDLSSESTVSRIRTEHFPLTLESARPSHTSQYLCATADRGVYNEQFFGPGTRLTVL.

V is TRBV15 and J is TRBJ2-7; 14 bases are a match to TRBD2. Trimming cost V 1 base and J 1 base; bases outside gene matches: 3. The CDR3 length is 17 residues. Germline values: CDR1 LNHNV, CDR2 YYDKDF (reference sequence). The CDR3: CATSRGGTSGSSYEQYF. For the CDR3, the DNA is TGTGCCACCAGCAGAGGGGGGACTAGCGGGAGTTCCTACGAGCAGTACTTC.

The chain combines TRBV12-3 or TRBV12-4 with TRBJ2-7; 8 bases match TRBD2. The CDR3 has 14 amino acids. J was trimmed by 6 bases and V by 6 bases; bases with no gene match: 10. DNA for the CDR3: TGTGCCAGCAGCCTACTAGCGGATACGTCCGAGCAGTACTTC. This codes for CASSLLADTSEQYF.

This chain's CDR3 is CASSLTVAGGGPTEAFF. The CDR3 bases are TGTGCCAGCTCACTCACCGTCGCGGGCGGGGGGCCCACTGAAGCTTTCTTT. The gene calls are TRBV18 and TRBJ1-1; D is perhaps TRBD1 (6 bases). Germline V gene sequence: CDR1 KGHSH, CDR2 LQKENI. This CDR3 is 17 amino acids long. V dropped 4 bases and J dropped 4 bases, with 22 bases sitting between them.

This clonotype was seen ten or more times. The V and J genes are TRBV10-3 and TRBJ2-3; D is possibly TRBD2 (5 bases). The CDR3 sequence is 12 residues long. Germline V lookup: CDR1 ENHRY, CDR2 SYGVKD. V lost 6 bases and J lost 2, with 6 bases in between. This CDR3 reads CAISGVTDTQYF. In nucleotides, the CDR3 is TGTGCCATCAGCGGGGTCACAGATACGCAGTATTTT.

The J gene is TRBJ2-1, the V gene TRBV24-1; TRBD2 aligns across 16 bases. Trimming removed 6 bases from V and 3 bases from J; junction bases left unmatched: 10. This CDR3 contains 19 residues. Germline V gene data show CDR1 as KGHDR and CDR2 as SFDVKD. In DNA form, the CDR3 reads TGTGCCACCAGTCAACCAGGGACTAGCGGGAGGGCCCACTACAATGAGCAGTTCTTC. Translating gives CATSQPGTSGRAHYNEQFF.

This clonotype has a count of ten or more. V is TRBV20-1 and J is TRBJ2-1; the match to TRBD1 covers 8 bases. The CDR3 loop spans 14 amino acids. Per germline, CDR1 DFQATT and CDR2 SNEGSKA (reference sequence). J was trimmed by 6 bases and V by 2 bases; bases with no gene match: 6. CDR3 sequence: CSARPRTGRNEQFF. The CDR3 DNA reads as TGCAGTGCTAGACCCCGGACAGGGCGCAATGAGCAGTTCTTC.

The V and J genes are TRBV29-1 and TRBJ2-7, with D unresolved. The CDR3 loop spans 14 amino acids. V was pared by 0 bases and J by 0 bases, with 9 bases between. Per germline, CDR1 SQVTM and CDR2 ANQGSEA. For the CDR3, the DNA is TGCAGCGTTGAAGATGGGATGAGCTCCTACGAGCAGTACTTC. Encoded protein: CSVEDGMSSYEQYF.

This clonotype was counted many times. V usage is TRBV29-1 and J usage is TRBJ1-4, with unresolved D. Trimming left V 4 bases short and J 3 bases short, with 6 bases between. This CDR3 region has 12 residues. Germline-derived CDR1 and CDR2 are SQVTM and ANQGSEA. The CDR3 bases are TGCAGCGTTGGAGGTTCTAATGAAAAACTGTTTTTT. Amino acids: CSVGGSNEKLFF.